A selection of T cell receptor beta chains follows, all from one sample in a study of shared clonotypes between healthy human individuals. Assay: immunoSEQ multiplex PCR; the TCRdb copy retains only in-frame clones and omits some. This table has roughly 2,000,000 clones, over 85% appearing once. Sample: naive CD8+ T cells sorted from blood. These receptors were collected from a man younger than 35 in good health. Both conserved end residues are part of each CDR3. The D gene is left open where the match is weak. The size of a clone is reported for some rows only, either as once, few or many, or as a class for expanded clones.

clone_size	v_call	d_call	j_call	cdr3_nt	cdr3_aa
-	TRBV7-9	TRBD2	TRBJ2-1	TGTGCCAGCAGCTTAGCCCCCGGGACTAGCGTTAATGAGCAGTTCTTC	CASSLAPGTSVNEQFF
-	TRBV27	-	TRBJ2-1	TGTGCCAGCAGTTTAGCAGGGGAGAGCTCCTACAATGAGCAGTTCTTC	CASSLAGESSYNEQFF
-	TRBV7-8	TRBD1	TRBJ1-2	TGTGCCAGCAGCCAAATAAACAGGGGGCTATACTATGGCTACACCTTC	CASSQINRGLYYGYTF
-	TRBV2	TRBD2	TRBJ2-1	TGTGCCACCTCAAGGCCTAGCGGCTACAATGAGCAGTTCTTC	CATSRPSGYNEQFF
few	TRBV28	-	TRBJ1-5	TGTGCCAGCAGTTTACGGGGGGGCAGTCAGCCCCAGCATTTT	CASSLRGGSQPQHF
once	TRBV18	TRBD2	TRBJ2-1	TGTGCCAGCTCACCCGACCGGGAGGGATACAATGAGCAGTTCTTC	CASSPDREGYNEQFF
-	TRBV5-6	-	TRBJ2-1	TGTGCCAGCAGCGAGAGCTGGGGATACAATGAGCAGTTCTTC	CASSESWGYNEQFF
once	TRBV15	TRBD1	TRBJ1-4	TGTGCCACCAACGAGGACAGGGCGGGCGAAAAACTGTTTTTT	CATNEDRAGEKLFF
-	TRBV6-1	-	TRBJ1-5	TGTGCCAGCAATCAGGGCCTCGGAGTGGCGCCCCAGCATTTT	CASNQGLGVAPQHF
-	TRBV5-6	-	TRBJ2-1	TGTGCCAGCAGCTCTCTCTCCATCGATGAGCAGTTCTTC	CASSSLSIDEQFF
-	TRBV4-3	TRBD2	TRBJ2-2	TGCGCCAGCAGCCAAGGACTAGCCAACACCGGGGAGCTGTTTTTT	CASSQGLANTGELFF
once	TRBV6-5	-	TRBJ2-7	TGTGCCAGCAGAACCGACAGATCCTACGAGCAGTACTTC	CASRTDRSYEQYF
-	TRBV6-5	TRBD2	TRBJ2-1	TGTGCCAGCTCTCTAGCGGGAGGGTTCAATGAGCAGTTCTTC	CASSLAGGFNEQFF
-	TRBV10-1	TRBD2	TRBJ2-5	TGCGCCAGCAGTGAGCTTCGGGAGGGTCAAGAGACCCAGTACTTC	CASSELREGQETQYF
-	TRBV6-4	TRBD2	TRBJ2-5	TGTGCCAGCAGTGACGGACTAGCGCGAGAGACCCAGTACTTC	CASSDGLARETQYF
-	TRBV5-6	TRBD1	TRBJ2-7	TGTGCCAGCAGCTCCGGGACAGGGCCTTCGTACGAGCAGTACTTC	CASSSGTGPSYEQYF
-	TRBV5-5	-	TRBJ1-2	TGTGCCAGCAGTGTTCCAGGGGAGGGCATGAACTATGGCTACACCTTC	CASSVPGEGMNYGYTF
-	TRBV5-6	TRBD1	TRBJ2-7	TGTGCCAGCACCTCTGCGGGGACAGGGGGGGACGAGCAGTACTTC	CASTSAGTGGDEQYF
-	TRBV18	TRBD2	TRBJ2-1	TGTGCCAGCTCACCACCCACAGCGGGACCCTCCTACAATGAGCAGTTCTTC	CASSPPTAGPSYNEQFF
-	TRBV5-1	-	TRBJ1-4	TGCGCCAGCAGCTTGGGGGAGGTCTATCCAGCTAATGAAAAACTGTTTTTT	CASSLGEVYPANEKLFF
-	TRBV19	-	TRBJ1-2	TGTGCCAGTAGTCGGGACGGCTACACCTTC	CASSRDGYTF
-	TRBV30	-	TRBJ2-1	TGTGCCTGGAAATGGGACTTACCCCCCGGTGAGCAGTTCTTC	CAWKWDLPPGEQFF
-	TRBV5-6	-	TRBJ2-2	TGTGCCAGCAGCCCTTGGTCTCCGAACACCGGGGAGCTGTTTTTT	CASSPWSPNTGELFF
-	TRBV7-9	-	TRBJ1-1	TGTGCCAGCAGCTCCTCGACAGGCCTGAACACTGAAGCTTTCTTT	CASSSSTGLNTEAFF
-	TRBV15	TRBD1	TRBJ2-2	TGTGCCACCAGCAGCCTCGACCGGGACAGGGGGTCCGGGGAGCTGTTTTTT	CATSSLDRDRGSGELFF
-	TRBV2	TRBD1	TRBJ1-5	TGTGCCAGCAGTGATGGGGGACAGGGGGCGCGAAGCAATCAGCCCCAGCATTTT	CASSDGGQGARSNQPQHF
-	TRBV27	TRBD1	TRBJ1-6	TGTGCCAGCAGTTTATCGCGGGGGACAGGGCATTCACCCCTCCACTTT	CASSLSRGTGHSPLHF
-	TRBV5-1	-	TRBJ1-6	TGCGCCAGCAGCTTGGGAAGGGCTGCGAGCTCCTATAATTCACCCCTCCACTTT	CASSLGRAASSYNSPLHF
-	TRBV9	TRBD2	TRBJ2-1	TGTGCCAGCAGCTTTAGCGGGGTAACTGATGAGCAGTTCTTC	CASSFSGVTDEQFF